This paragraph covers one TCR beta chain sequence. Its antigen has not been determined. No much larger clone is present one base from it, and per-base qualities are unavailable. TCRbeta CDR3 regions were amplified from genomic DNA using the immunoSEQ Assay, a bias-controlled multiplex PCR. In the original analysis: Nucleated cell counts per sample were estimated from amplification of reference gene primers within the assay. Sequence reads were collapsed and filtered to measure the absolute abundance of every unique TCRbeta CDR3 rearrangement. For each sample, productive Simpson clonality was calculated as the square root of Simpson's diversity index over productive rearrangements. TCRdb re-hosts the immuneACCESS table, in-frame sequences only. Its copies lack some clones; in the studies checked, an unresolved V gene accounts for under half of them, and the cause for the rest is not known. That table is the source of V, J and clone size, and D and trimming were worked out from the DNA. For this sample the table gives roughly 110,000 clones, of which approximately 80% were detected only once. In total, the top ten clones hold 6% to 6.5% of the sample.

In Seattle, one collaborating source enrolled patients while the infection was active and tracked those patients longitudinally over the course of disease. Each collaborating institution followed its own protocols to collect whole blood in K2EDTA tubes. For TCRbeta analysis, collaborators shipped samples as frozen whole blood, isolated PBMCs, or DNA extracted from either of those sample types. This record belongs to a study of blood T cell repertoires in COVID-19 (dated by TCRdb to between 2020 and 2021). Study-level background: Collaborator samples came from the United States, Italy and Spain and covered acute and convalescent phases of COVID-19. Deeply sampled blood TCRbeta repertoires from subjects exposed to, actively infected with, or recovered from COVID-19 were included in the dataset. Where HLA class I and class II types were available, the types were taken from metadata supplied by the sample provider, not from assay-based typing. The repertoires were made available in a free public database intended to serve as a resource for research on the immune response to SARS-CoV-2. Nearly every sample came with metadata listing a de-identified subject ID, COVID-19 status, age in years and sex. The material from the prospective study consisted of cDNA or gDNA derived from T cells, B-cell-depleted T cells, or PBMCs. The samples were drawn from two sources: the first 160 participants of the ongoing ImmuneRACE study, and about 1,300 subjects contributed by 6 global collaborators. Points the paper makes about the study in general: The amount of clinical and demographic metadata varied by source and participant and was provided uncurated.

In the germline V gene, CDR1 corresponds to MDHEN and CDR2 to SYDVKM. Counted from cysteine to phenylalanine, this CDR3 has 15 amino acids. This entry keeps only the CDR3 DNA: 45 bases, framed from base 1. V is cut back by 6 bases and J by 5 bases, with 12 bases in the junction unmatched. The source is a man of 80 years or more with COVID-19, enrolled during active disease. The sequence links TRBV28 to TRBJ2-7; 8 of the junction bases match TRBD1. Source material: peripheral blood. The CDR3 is CASSLTTGVFHEQYF. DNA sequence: TGTGCCAGCAGCCTCACGACAGGGGTATTCCACGAGCAGTACTTC.